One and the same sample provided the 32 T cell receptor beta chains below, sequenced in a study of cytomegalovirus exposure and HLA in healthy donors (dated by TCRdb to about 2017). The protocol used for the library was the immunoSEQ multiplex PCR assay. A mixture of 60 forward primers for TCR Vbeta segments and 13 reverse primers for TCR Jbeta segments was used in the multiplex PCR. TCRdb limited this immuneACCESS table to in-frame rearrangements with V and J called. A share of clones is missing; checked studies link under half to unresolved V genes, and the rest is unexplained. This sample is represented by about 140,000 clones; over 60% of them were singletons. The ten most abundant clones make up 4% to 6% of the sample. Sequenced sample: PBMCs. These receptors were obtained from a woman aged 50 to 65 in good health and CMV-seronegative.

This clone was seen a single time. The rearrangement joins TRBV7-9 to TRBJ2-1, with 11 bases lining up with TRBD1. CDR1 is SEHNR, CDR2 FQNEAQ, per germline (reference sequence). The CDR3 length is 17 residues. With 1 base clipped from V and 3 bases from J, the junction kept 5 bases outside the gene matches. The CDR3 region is CASSLGTGGILYNEQFF. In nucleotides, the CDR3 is TGTGCCAGCAGCTTAGGGACAGGGGGCATTCTCTACAATGAGCAGTTCTTC.

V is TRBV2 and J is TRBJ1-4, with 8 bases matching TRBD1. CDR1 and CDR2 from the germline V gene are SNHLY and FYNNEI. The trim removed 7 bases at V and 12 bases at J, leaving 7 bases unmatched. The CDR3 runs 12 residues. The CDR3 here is CASKQGGWELFF. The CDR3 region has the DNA TGTGCCAGCAAACAGGGGGGGTGGGAACTGTTTTTT. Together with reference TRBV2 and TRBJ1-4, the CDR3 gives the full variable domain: EPEVTQTPSHQVTQMGQEVILRCVPISNHLYFYWYRQILGQKVEFLVSFYNNEISEKSEIFDDQFSVERPDGSNFTLKIRSTKLEDSAMYFCASKQGGWELFFGSGTQLSVL.

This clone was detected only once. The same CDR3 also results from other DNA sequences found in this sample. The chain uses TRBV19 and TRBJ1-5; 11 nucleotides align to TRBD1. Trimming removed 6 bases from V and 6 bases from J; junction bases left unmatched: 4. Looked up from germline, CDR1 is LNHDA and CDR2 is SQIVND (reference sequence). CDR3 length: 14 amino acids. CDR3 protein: CASSGTGGGQPQHF. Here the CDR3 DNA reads TGTGCCAGTAGCGGGACAGGGGGTGGTCAGCCCCAGCATTTT.

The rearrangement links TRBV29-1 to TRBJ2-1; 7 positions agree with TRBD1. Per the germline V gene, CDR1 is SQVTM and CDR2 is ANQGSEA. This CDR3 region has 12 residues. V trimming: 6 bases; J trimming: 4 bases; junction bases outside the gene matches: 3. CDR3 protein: CSVTGQYNEQFF. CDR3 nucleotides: TGCAGCGTAACGGGACAGTACAATGAGCAGTTCTTC.

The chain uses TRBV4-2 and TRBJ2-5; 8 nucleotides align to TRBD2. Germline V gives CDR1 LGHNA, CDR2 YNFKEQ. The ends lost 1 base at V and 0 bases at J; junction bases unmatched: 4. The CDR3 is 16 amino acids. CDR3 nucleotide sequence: TGTGCCAGCAGCCAAGTCCAGCGGGGGAACCAAGAGACCCAGTACTTC. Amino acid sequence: CASSQVQRGNQETQYF.

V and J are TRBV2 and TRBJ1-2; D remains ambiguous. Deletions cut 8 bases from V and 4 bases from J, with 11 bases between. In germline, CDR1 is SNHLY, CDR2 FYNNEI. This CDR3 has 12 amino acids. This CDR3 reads CASPREGYGYTF. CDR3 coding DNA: TGTGCCAGCCCGAGGGAAGGCTATGGCTACACCTTC.

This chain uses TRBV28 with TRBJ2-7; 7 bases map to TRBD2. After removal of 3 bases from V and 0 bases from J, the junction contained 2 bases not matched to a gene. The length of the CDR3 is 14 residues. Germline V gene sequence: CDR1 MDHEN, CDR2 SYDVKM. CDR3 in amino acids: CASSFTSASYEQYF. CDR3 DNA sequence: TGTGCCAGCAGTTTCACTAGCGCCTCCTACGAGCAGTACTTC.

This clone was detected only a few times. The CDR3 nucleotides are TGTGCCAGCAGCTTAAACACCGGGTTCTCTAGCACAGATACGCAGTATTTT. The encoded protein is CASSLNTGFSSTDTQYF. The genes are TRBV11-3 and TRBJ2-3; D is ambiguous. Germline CDR1 SGHNT, CDR2 YENEEA. The CDR3 covers 17 residues. Trimming shortened V by 2 bases and J by 0 bases, and 15 bases separated the two germline ends. Variable domain in full (rest from reference TRBV11-3 and TRBJ2-3): EAGVVQSPRYKIIEKKQPVAFWCNPISGHNTLYWYLQNLGQGPELLIRYENEEAVDDSQLPKDRFSAERLKGVDSTLKIQPAELGDSAVYLCASSLNTGFSSTDTQYFGPGTRLTVL.

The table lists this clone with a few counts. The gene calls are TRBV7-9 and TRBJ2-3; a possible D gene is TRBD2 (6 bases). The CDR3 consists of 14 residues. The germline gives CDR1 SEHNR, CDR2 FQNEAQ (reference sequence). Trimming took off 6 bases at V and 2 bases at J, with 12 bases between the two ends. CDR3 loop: CASSSGTYTDTQYF. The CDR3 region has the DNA TGTGCCAGCAGTTCAGGGACTTACACAGATACGCAGTATTTT.

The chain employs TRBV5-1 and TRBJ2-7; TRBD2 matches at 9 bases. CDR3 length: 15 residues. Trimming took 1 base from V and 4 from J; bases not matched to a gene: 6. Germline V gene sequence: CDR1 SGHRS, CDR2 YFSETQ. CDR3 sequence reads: CASSLIGGGGYEQYF. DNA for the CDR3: TGCGCCAGCAGCTTGATTGGCGGGGGGGGGTACGAGCAGTACTTC. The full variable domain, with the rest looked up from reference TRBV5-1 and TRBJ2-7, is KAGVTQTPRYLIKTRGQQVTLSCSPISGHRSVSWYQQTPGQGLQFLFEYFSETQRNKGNFPGRFSGRQFSNSRSEMNVSTLELGDSALYLCASSLIGGGGYEQYFGPGTRLTVT.

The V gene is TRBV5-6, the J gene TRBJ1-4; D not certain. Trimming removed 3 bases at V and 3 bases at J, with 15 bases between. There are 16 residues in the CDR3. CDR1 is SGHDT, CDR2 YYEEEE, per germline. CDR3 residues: CASSSGTGIANEKLFF. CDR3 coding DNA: TGTGCCAGCAGCTCCGGAACGGGGATTGCTAATGAAAAACTGTTTTTT.

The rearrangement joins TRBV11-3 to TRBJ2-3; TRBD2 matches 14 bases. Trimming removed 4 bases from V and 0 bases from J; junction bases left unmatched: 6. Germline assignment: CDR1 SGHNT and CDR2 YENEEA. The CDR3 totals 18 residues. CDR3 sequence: CASSSGTSGGPSTDTQYF. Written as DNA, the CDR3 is TGTGCCAGCAGCTCCGGGACTAGCGGGGGACCTAGCACAGATACGCAGTATTTT.

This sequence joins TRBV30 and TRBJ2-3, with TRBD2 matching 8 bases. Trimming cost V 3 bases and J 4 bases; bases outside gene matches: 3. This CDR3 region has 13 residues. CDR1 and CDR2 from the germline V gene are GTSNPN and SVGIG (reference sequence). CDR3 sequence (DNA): TGTGCCTGGAGCGGGGGGGCTCCAGATACGCAGTATTTT. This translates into CAWSGGAPDTQYF.

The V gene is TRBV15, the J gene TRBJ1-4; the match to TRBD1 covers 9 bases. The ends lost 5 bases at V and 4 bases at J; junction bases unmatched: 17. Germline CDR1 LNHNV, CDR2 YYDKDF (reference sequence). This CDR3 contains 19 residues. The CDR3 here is CATSGNRGRNGRGNEKLFF. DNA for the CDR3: TGTGCCACCAGCGGAAACAGGGGGCGGAACGGGCGAGGTAATGAAAAACTGTTTTTT. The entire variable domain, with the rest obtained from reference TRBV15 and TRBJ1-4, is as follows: DAMVIQNPRYQVTQFGKPVTLSCSQTLNHNVMYWYQQKSSQAPKLLFHYYDKDFNNEADTPDNFQSRRPNTSFCFLDIRSPGLGDTAMYLCATSGNRGRNGRGNEKLFFGSGTQLSVL.

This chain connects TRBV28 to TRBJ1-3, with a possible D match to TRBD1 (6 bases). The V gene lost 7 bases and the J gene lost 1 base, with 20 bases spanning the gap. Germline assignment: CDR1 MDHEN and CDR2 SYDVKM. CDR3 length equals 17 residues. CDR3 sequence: CASNKGRTVSSGNTIYF. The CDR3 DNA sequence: TGTGCCAGCAACAAAGGGCGGACAGTCTCGTCTGGAAACACCATATATTTT. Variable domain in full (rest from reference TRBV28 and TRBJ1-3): DVKVTQSSRYLVKRTGEKVFLECVQDMDHENMFWYRQDPGLGLRLIYFSYDVKMKEKGDIPEGYSVSREKKERFSLILESASTNQTSMYLCASNKGRTVSSGNTIYFGEGSWLTVV.

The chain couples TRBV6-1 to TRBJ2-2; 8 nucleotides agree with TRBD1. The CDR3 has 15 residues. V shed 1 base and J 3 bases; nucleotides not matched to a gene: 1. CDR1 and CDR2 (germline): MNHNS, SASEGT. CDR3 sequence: CASSEGQGYTGELFF. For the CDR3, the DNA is TGTGCCAGCAGTGAAGGACAGGGGTACACCGGGGAGCTGTTTTTT.

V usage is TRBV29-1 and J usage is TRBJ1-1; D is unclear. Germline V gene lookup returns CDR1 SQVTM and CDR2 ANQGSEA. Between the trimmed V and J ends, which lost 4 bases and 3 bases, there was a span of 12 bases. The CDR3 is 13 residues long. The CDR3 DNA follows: TGCAGCGTTGGCATGGGAGGAGACACTGAAGCTTTCTTT. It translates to CSVGMGGDTEAFF.

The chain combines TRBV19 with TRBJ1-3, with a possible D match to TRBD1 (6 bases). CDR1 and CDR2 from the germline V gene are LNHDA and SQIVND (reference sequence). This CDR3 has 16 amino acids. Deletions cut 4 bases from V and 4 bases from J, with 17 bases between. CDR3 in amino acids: CASSKGVIRRGNTIYF. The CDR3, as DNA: TGTGCCAGTAGTAAGGGGGTAATAAGACGGGGAAACACCATATATTTT.

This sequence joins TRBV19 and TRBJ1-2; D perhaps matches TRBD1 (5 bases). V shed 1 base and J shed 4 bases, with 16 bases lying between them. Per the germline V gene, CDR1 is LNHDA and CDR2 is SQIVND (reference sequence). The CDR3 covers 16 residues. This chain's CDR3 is CASSIGGGTSGYGYTF. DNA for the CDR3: TGTGCCAGTAGTATAGGTGGCGGGACTTCGGGCTATGGCTACACCTTC.

DNA of the CDR3: TGTGCCAGCACCCCAGGGTACTCTGGAAACACCATATATTTT. Translating gives CASTPGYSGNTIYF. V usage is TRBV11-2 and J usage is TRBJ1-3, with a possible D match to TRBD1 (5 bases). This CDR3 spans 14 amino acids. Germline lookup yields CDR1 SGHAT and CDR2 FQNNGV. V lost 7 bases and J 0 bases, leaving 10 bases between the germline ends.

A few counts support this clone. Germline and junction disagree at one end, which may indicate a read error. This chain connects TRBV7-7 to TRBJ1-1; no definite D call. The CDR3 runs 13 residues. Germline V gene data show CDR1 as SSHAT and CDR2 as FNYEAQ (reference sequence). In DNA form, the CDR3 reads TGTGCTAGCAGTCTGTCGGGGTCGACTGAAGCTTTCTTT. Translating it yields CASSLSGSTEAFF.

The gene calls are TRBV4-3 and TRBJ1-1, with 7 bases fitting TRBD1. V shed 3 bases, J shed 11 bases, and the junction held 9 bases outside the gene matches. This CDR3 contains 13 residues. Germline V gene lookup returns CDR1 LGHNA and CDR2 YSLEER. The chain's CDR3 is CASSQVLGGTAFF. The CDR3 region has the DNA TGCGCCAGCAGCCAGGTCTTAGGGGGCACGGCTTTCTTT.

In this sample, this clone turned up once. The DNA of the CDR3 is TGCAGCTGCCAAGAGGAGTACACTGAAGCTTTCTTT. This sequence encodes CSCQEEYTEAFF. The rearrangement uses TRBV29-1 and TRBJ1-1; D unclear. The CDR3 runs to 12 residues. Between the trimmed V and J ends, which lost 8 bases and 3 bases, there was a span of 13 bases. Germline assignment: CDR1 SQVTM and CDR2 ANQGSEA. The whole variable domain, remainder taken from reference TRBV29-1 and TRBJ1-1, is SAVISQKPSRDICQRGTSLTIQCQVDSQVTMMFWYRQQPGQSLTLIATANQGSEATYESGFVIDKFPISRPNLTFSTLTVSNMSPEDSSIYLCSCQEEYTEAFFGQGTRLTVV.

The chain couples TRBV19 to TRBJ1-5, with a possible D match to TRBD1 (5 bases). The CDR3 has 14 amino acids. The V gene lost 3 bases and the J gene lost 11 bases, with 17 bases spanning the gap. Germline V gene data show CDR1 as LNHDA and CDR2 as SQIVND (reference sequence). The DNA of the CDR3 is TGTGCCAGTAGTATTTCAGGGAATGAGATGGCCCAGCATTTT. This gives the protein CASSISGNEMAQHF.

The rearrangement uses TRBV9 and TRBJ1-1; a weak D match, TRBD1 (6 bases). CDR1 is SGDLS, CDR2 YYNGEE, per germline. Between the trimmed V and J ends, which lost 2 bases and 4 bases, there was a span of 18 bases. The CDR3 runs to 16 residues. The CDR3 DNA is TGTGCCAGCAGCGTCGATCCCCGGAAAGGGGGCACTGAAGCTTTCTTT. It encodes CASSVDPRKGGTEAFF.

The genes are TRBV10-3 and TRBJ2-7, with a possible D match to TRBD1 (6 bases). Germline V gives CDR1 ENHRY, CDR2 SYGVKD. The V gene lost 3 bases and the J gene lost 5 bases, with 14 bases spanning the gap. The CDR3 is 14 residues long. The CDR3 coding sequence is TGTGCCATCAGTGACTCCATCAGGGGAAACGAGCAGTACTTC. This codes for CAISDSIRGNEQYF.

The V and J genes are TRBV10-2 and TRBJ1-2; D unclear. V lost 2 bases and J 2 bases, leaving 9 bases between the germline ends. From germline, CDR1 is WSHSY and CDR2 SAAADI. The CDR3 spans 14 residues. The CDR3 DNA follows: TGCGCCAGCAGTGAGCACGCGGGGAACTATGGCTACACCTTC. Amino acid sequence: CASSEHAGNYGYTF.

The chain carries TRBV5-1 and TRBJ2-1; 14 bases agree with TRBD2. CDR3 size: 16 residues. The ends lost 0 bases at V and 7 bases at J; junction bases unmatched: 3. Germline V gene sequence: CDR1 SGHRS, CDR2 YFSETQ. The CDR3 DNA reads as TGCGCCAGCAGCTTGGGACTAGCGGGGGGGTGGAATGAGCAGTTCTTC. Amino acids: CASSLGLAGGWNEQFF.

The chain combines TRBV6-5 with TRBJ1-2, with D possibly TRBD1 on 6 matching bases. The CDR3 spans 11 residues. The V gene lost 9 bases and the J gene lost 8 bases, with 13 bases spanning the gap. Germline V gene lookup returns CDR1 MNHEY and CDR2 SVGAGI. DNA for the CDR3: TGTGCCAGTTCACAGGGTCACGGCTACACCTTC. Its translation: CASSQGHGYTF.

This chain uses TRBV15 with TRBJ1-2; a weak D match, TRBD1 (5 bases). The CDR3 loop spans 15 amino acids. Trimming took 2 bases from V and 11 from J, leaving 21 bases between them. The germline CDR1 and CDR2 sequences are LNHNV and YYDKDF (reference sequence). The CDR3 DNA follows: TGTGCCACCAGCAGATCGGCCGACAGCACTATGGGGTACACCTTC. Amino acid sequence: CATSRSADSTMGYTF.

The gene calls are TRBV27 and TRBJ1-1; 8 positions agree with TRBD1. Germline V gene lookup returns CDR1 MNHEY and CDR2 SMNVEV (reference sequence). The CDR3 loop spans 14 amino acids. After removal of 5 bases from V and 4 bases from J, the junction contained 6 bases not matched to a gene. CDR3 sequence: CASSARQGPTEAFF. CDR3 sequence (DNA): TGTGCCAGCAGTGCCCGACAGGGGCCCACTGAAGCTTTCTTT.

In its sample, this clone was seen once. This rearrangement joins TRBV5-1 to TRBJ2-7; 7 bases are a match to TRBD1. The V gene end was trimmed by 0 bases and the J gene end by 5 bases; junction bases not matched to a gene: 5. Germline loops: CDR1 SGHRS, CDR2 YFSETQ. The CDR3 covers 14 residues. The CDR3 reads CASSLGQGFHEQYF. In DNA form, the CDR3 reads TGCGCCAGCAGCTTGGGACAGGGATTCCACGAGCAGTACTTC.